The T cell receptor beta chain described here comes from a study of cytotoxic CD8 clonotypes in ibrutinib-treated CLL. Study information: Included were about a dozen relapsed/refractory and roughly 15 treatment-naive patients, of whom approximately 18 were IGHV unmutated. Response sampling took place at median around 13 months of treatment, range 6 to 36. Study-wide results and caveats: Ibrutinib response saw clonality rise, and progression saw it return toward baseline.

From germline, CDR1 is SGDLS and CDR2 YYNGEE. Trimming cost V 1 base and J 2 bases; bases outside gene matches: 3. The CDR3 length is 16 residues. As regards this clone: Antigen: not known.

Around 2 micrograms of genomic DNA (from cryopreserved PBMCs) were used for TCR beta libraries. Method: immunoSEQ multiplex PCR; TCRdb's copy keeps in-frame clones and lacks some. The repertoire holds about 140,000 clones, about 78% seen once, with about 5% in the top ten. The rearrangement joins TRBV9 to TRBJ2-2; 9 positions agree with TRBD2. This TCR was recovered from a human donor with chronic lymphocytic leukemia. This specimen consisted of PBMCs, obtained after 24 months of ibrutinib treatment. Here the CDR3 reads CASSVLAGPNTGELFF. The CDR3 DNA sequence: TGTGCCAGCAGCGTACTAGCGGGACCCAACACCGGGGAGCTGTTTTTT.